This T cell receptor beta chain is drawn from a study of follicular helper T cells after annual influenza vaccination. At the level of the study: Across the 2013-2014, 2014-2015 and 2015-2016 vaccination seasons, some subjects were resampled. Whole-study results and caveats: Day 7 ICOS+CD38+ clones were most often found later in ICOS-CD38- cTfh cells. ICOS+CD38+ cTfh clonality change tracked circulating plasmablast frequency change.

Survey level resolution was used for TCRB sequencing. Repertoires were generated with immunoSEQ multiplex PCR, while TCRdb's copy carries only in-frame clones and drops some. The sample has 28,000 or so clones, 80% to 90% seen once; the top ten hold about 1.2%. Time point: 2014-2015 season, pre-vaccination. For this clone: The antigen remains undetermined.

The source was CXCR5+ CD38- circulating T follicular helper cells from blood, collected on the day of influenza vaccination. Subset specified: circulating Tfh, non-naive CD4+CXCR5+PD-1+ (ICOS+CD38+ or ICOS-CD38-). The receptor comes from an adult who received the influenza vaccine.

CDR3 bases: TGTGCTACCCAACGGGACAGGGGGCGCAACGAGCAGTACTTC. Its protein product is CATQRDRGRNEQYF. The J gene is TRBJ2-7, the V gene TRBV12-5, with 12 bases matching TRBD1. Trimming took 10 bases from V and 5 from J; bases not matched to a gene: 9. Germline V gene lookup returns CDR1 LGHNT and CDR2 FRNRAP. The length of the CDR3 is 14 residues.